The entry below describes one T cell receptor (beta chain). Germline-derived CDR1 and CDR2 are MDHEN and SYDVKM. This CDR3 contains 16 residues. The ends lost 5 bases at V and 1 base at J; junction bases unmatched: 7. This specimen comes from a study of cytomegalovirus exposure and HLA in healthy donors. In the PCR, 60 Vbeta and 13 Jbeta primers were used. Sequencing used immunoSEQ multiplex PCR; TCRdb keeps in-frame clones, though not all of them. The table includes roughly 200,000 clones, around 80% detected once. This sequence was found in a woman aged 18-29 years in good health and CMV-seronegative. The V call is TRBV28, the J call TRBJ2-2; 7 positions agree with TRBD2. Material: PBMCs. CDR3 DNA sequence: TGTGCCAGCAGTCCTGTAGGCGGGGGGAACACCGGGGAGCTGTTTTTT. It codes for CASSPVGGGNTGELFF. The variable domain in full, completed from reference TRBV28 and TRBJ2-2, reads DVKVTQSSRYLVKRTGEKVFLECVQDMDHENMFWYRQDPGLGLRLIYFSYDVKMKEKGDIPEGYSVSREKKERFSLILESASTNQTSMYLCASSPVGGGNTGELFFGEGSRLTVL.